This is a list of T cell receptor beta chains from one sample in a study of post-analysis software for immune sequencing data. TCRdb reprocessed the PCR reads via MiXCR and lists one record per CDR3 protein. Seen here are about 540,000 distinct CDR3 sequences, roughly 34% observed once, and the top ten hold under 7%. The sequencing input was blood. The source of these receptors is a girl under 18 with multiple sclerosis. The CDR3 runs from the conserved cysteine through the conserved F or W. A D gene is named only where the DNA matches it firmly. Some rows have no size entry. The others give once, few or many, or a class for an expanded clone.

14	TRBV2	TRBD1	TRBJ1-4	.	CASLRGELNEKLFF	TGTGCCAGCCTCAGGGGGGAGCTTAATGAAAAACTGTTTTTT
17	TRBV7-2	TRBD1	TRBJ2-3	.	CASSSKGALRGTDTQYF	TGTGCCAGCAGCTCAAAGGGGGCACTACGGGGCACAGATACGCAGTATTTT
15	TRBV20-1	.	TRBJ2-5	few	CSARDDSGWVETQYF	TGCAGTGCTAGAGATGACAGCGGCTGGGTGGAGACCCAGTACTTC
15	TRBV12-3/TRBV12-4	TRBD2	TRBJ2-1	.	CASRYGGASYNEQFF	TGTGCCAGCAGATACGGGGGGGCCTCCTACAATGAGCAGTTCTTC
13	TRBV12-3/TRBV12-4	.	TRBJ2-7	.	CASRYGVGYEQYF	TGTGCCAGCAGATACGGGGTTGGGTACGAGCAGTACTTC
16	TRBV5-1	TRBD2	TRBJ2-7	.	CASSYTLAASSYEQYF	TGCGCCAGCAGCTATACACTAGCGGCCAGCTCCTACGAGCAGTACTTC
13	TRBV7-6	.	TRBJ1-2	.	CAILDPRDYGYTF	TGTGCCATATTAGACCCCAGAGACTATGGCTACACCTTC
15	TRBV4-2	.	TRBJ1-1	.	CASSQDLSGLTEAFF	TGTGCCAGCAGCCAAGATCTGTCAGGGCTTACTGAAGCTTTCTTT
13	TRBV21-1	.	TRBJ1-5	.	CASSSWGWQPQHF	TGTGCCAGCAGCAGCTGGGGGTGGCAGCCCCAGCATTTT
15	TRBV20-1	.	TRBJ1-1	few	CSAFGGTGGNTEAFF	TGCAGTGCTTTCGGGGGAACGGGGGGGAACACTGAAGCTTTCTTT
13	TRBV7-3	.	TRBJ2-3	.	CASSFALRDTQYF	TGTGCCAGCAGCTTCGCCTTACGAGATACGCAGTATTTT
12	TRBV5-1	.	TRBJ1-2	.	CASGPGDYGYTF	TGCGCCAGCGGGCCAGGGGACTATGGCTACACCTTC
15	TRBV10-3	.	TRBJ2-3	many	CAISEGDRFTDTQYF	TGTGCCATCAGTGAGGGTGACAGATTCACAGATACGCAGTATTTT
16	TRBV27	TRBD1	TRBJ2-7	.	CASSPNGRTGAYEQYF	TGTGCCAGCAGTCCAAACGGCAGGACAGGGGCCTACGAGCAGTACTTC
16	TRBV6-6	TRBD1	TRBJ1-1	few	CASRQGIIRLGTEAFF	TGTGCCAGCCGACAGGGGATTATCCGCTTGGGCACTGAAGCTTTCTTT
16	TRBV11-2	.	TRBJ1-2	.	CASSSGTGGSFYGYTF	TGTGCCAGCAGCTCAGGAACGGGGGGAAGTTTTTATGGCTACACCTTC
13	TRBV10-1	.	TRBJ1-1	.	CASSEGDGTEAFF	TGCGCCAGCAGTGAGGGGGACGGCACTGAAGCTTTCTTT
16	TRBV5-1	TRBD2	TRBJ2-1	.	CASSLISGGAVDEQFF	TGCGCCAGCAGCTTAATAAGCGGGGGGGCCGTGGATGAGCAGTTCTTC
16	TRBV12-3/TRBV12-4	.	TRBJ2-1	few	CASSLEMAGDRDEQFF	TGTGCCAGCAGTTTGGAGATGGCAGGGGATCGGGATGAGCAGTTCTTC
14	TRBV5-1	.	TRBJ2-5	.	CASSPGGPRETQYF	TGCGCCAGCAGCCCCGGTGGGCCTCGAGAGACCCAGTACTTC
15	TRBV7-3	TRBD1	TRBJ2-1	.	CASSLGDSAHNEQFF	TGTGCCAGCAGCTTAGGGGACAGTGCTCACAATGAGCAGTTCTTC
16	TRBV20-1	TRBD2	TRBJ2-3	.	CSAPRRLAGGTDTQYF	TGCAGTGCTCCCCGGAGGCTAGCGGGGGGCACAGATACGCAGTATTTT
15	TRBV12-3/TRBV12-4	TRBD2	TRBJ2-3	.	CASSSSGGAADAQYF	TGTGCCAGCAGTTCTAGCGGGGGGGCTGCAGATGCGCAGTATTTT
12	TRBV20-1	.	TRBJ2-3	many	CSAPRGTDTQYF	TGCAGTGCTCCGCGGGGCACAGATACGCAGTATTTT
12	TRBV29-1	.	TRBJ2-5	many	CSALATSGTQYF	TGCAGCGCCCTCGCGACCTCGGGGACCCAGTACTTC
13	TRBV10-3	.	TRBJ1-2	.	CAISPGEIYGYTF	TGTGCCATCAGTCCCGGGGAAATCTATGGCTACACCTTC
14	TRBV7-2	.	TRBJ1-1	many	CASSLASQGNEAFF	TGTGCCAGCAGCTTAGCGTCACAGGGTAATGAAGCTTTCTTT
14	TRBV20-1	.	TRBJ2-4	few	CSAPVRGVENIQYF	TGCAGTGCTCCCGTTCGAGGGGTGGAAAACATTCAGTACTTC
14	TRBV7-9	.	TRBJ2-3	few	CASRPLAVLDTQYF	TGTGCCAGCAGACCGTTAGCCGTTCTCGATACGCAGTATTTT
17	TRBV4-1	.	TRBJ2-7	.	CASSQEIPGPPRYEQYF	TGCGCCAGCAGCCAAGAGATACCGGGACCCCCTCGCTACGAGCAGTACTTC
16	TRBV4-1	.	TRBJ2-5	.	CASSQDFGGLQETQYF	TGCGCCAGCAGCCAAGATTTCGGCGGCCTCCAAGAGACCCAGTACTTC
15	TRBV5-1	TRBD1	TRBJ1-4	few	CASSPSGTENEKLFF	TGCGCCAGCAGCCCCTCCGGGACAGAAAATGAAAAACTGTTTTTT
15	TRBV12-3/TRBV12-4	TRBD1	TRBJ2-2	.	CASSLTGLNTGELFF	TGTGCCAGCAGTTTGACAGGGCTGAACACCGGGGAGCTGTTTTTT
14	TRBV19	TRBD1	TRBJ1-1	.	CASSLRTGSTEAFF	TGTGCCAGTAGTCTAAGGACAGGGAGCACTGAAGCTTTCTTT
16	TRBV7-9	.	TRBJ2-1	.	CASSLVRDRSYNEQFF	TGTGCCAGCAGCTTAGTTCGGGACCGCTCCTACAATGAGCAGTTCTTC
16	TRBV4-1	.	TRBJ1-2	few	CASSQSLGGRDYGYTF	TGCGCCAGCAGCCAATCATTGGGGGGAAGAGACTATGGCTACACCTTC
14	TRBV20-1	.	TRBJ2-1	.	CSASPGGNYNEQFF	TGCAGTGCTAGCCCGGGGGGCAACTACAATGAGCAGTTCTTC
12	TRBV5-6	.	TRBJ1-5	many	CASSLVGQPQHF	TGTGCCAGCAGCTTGGTGGGTCAGCCCCAGCATTTT
13	TRBV7-3	.	TRBJ1-1	.	CASSLTGGFEAFF	TGTGCCAGCAGCTTAACGGGGGGTTTCGAAGCTTTCTTT
14	TRBV11-2	TRBD1	TRBJ2-5	few	CASSRGDSQETQYF	TGTGCCAGCAGCAGAGGGGACAGCCAAGAGACCCAGTACTTC
14	TRBV20-1	.	TRBJ1-6	.	CSARRARENSPLHF	TGCAGTGCTAGACGGGCCAGGGAAAATTCACCCCTCCACTTT
16	TRBV7-9	.	TRBJ1-2	few	CASSPGGVGHNYGYTF	TGTGCCAGCAGCCCCGGGGGAGTAGGGCATAACTATGGCTACACCTTC
15	TRBV29-1	.	TRBJ1-2	.	CSVEADGKANYGYTF	TGCAGCGTTGAAGCGGACGGGAAAGCTAACTATGGCTACACCTTC
15	TRBV7-9	.	TRBJ1-1	.	CASSPPIPGPTEAFF	TGTGCCAGCAGCCCACCGATTCCGGGTCCCACTGAAGCTTTCTTT
13	TRBV6-5	.	TRBJ2-1	.	CASSGGRGNEQFF	TGTGCCAGCAGTGGGGGACGGGGGAATGAGCAGTTCTTC
14	TRBV6-1	TRBD2	TRBJ2-3	few	CASRIAGYTDTQYF	TGTGCCAGCAGAATAGCGGGGTACACAGATACGCAGTATTTT
14	TRBV6-1	.	TRBJ1-5	few	CASSATEDNQPQHF	TGTGCCAGCAGTGCGACAGAGGACAATCAGCCCCAGCATTTT
14	TRBV20-1	.	TRBJ1-1	.	CSAIGGRGNTEAFF	TGCAGTGCTATAGGGGGTCGAGGGAACACTGAAGCTTTCTTT
17	TRBV24-1	TRBD1	TRBJ2-1	few	CATSDLRTGSSYNEQFF	TGTGCCACCAGTGATTTGCGGACAGGGAGCTCCTACAATGAGCAGTTCTTC
11	TRBV4-1	.	TRBJ1-2	few	CASSHREGYTF	TGCGCCAGCAGCCATAGGGAAGGCTACACCTTC